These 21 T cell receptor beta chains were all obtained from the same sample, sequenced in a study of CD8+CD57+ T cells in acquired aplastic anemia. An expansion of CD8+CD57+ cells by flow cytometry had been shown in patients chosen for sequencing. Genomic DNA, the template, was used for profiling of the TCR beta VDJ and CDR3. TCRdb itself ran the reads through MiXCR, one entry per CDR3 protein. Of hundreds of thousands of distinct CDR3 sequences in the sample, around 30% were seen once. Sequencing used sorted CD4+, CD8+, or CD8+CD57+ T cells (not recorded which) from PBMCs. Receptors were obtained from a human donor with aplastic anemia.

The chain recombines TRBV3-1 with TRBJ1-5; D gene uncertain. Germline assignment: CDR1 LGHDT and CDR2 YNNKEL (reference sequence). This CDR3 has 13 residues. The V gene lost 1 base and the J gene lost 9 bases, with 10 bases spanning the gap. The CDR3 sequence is CASSQGRSGPQHF. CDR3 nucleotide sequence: TGTGCCAGCAGCCAAGGTCGGTCCGGGCCCCAGCATTTT.

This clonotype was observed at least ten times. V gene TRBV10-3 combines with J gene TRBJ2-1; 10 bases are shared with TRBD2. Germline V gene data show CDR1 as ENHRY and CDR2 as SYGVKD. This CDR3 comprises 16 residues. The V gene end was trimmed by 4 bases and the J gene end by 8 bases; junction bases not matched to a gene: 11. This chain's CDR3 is CAISGLSSGRFDEQFF. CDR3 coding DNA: TGTGCCATCAGTGGACTATCTAGCGGGAGATTTGATGAGCAGTTCTTC.

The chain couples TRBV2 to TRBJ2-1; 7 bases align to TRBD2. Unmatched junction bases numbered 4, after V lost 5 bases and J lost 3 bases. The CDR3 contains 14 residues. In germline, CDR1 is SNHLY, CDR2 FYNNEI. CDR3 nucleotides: TGTGCCAGCAGTAGCGGGGAAAACTACAATGAGCAGTTCTTC. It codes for CASSSGENYNEQFF.

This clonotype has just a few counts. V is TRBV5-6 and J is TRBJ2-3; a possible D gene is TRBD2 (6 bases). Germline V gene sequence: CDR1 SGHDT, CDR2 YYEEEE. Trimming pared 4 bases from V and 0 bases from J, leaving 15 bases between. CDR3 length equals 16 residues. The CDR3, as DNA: TGTGCCAGCAGCCCGTGGCGGGGTAGAAGCACAGATACGCAGTATTTT. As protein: CASSPWRGRSTDTQYF.

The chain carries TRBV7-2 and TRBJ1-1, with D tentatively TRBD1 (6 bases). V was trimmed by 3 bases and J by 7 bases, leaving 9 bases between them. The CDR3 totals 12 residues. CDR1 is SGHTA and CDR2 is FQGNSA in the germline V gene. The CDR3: CASSFPGVEAFF. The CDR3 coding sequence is TGTGCCAGCAGCTTCCCAGGGGTTGAAGCTTTCTTT.

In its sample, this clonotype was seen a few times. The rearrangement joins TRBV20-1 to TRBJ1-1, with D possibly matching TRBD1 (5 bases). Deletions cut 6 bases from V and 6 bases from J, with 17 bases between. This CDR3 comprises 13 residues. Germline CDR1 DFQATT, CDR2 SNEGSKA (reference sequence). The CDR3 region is CSAASRAGAEAFF. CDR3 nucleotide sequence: TGCAGTGCCGCCAGCAGGGCGGGGGCTGAAGCTTTCTTT.

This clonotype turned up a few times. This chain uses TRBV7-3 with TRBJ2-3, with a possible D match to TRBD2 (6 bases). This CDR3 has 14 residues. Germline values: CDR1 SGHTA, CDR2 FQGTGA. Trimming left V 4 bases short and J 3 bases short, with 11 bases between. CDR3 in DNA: TGTGCCAGCAGCTGGGGGGTAGCGACAGATACGCAGTATTTT. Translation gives CASSWGVATDTQYF.

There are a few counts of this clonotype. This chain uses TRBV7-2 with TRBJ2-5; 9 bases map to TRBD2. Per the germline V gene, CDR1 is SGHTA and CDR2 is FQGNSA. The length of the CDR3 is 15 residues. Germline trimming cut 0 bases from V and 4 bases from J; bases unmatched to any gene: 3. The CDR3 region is CASSLASGSGETQYF. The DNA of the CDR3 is TGTGCCAGCAGCTTAGCTAGCGGGAGTGGAGAGACCCAGTACTTC.

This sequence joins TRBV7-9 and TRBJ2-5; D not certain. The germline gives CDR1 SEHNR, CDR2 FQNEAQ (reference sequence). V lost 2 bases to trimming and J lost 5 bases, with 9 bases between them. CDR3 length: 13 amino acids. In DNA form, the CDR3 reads TGTGCCAGCAGCTTACAGAGTAGGGAGACCCAGTACTTC. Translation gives CASSLQSRETQYF. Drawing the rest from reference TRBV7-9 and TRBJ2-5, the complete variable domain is DTGVSQNPRHKITKRGQNVTFRCDPISEHNRLYWYRQTLGQGPEFLTYFQNEAQLEKSRLLSDRFSAERPKGSFSTLEIQRTEQGDSAMYLCASSLQSRETQYFGPGTRLLVL.

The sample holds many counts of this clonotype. The CDR3 is CSADRSYNEQFF. The CDR3 DNA reads TGCAGCGCTGACAGGTCATACAATGAGCAGTTCTTC. The V call is TRBV29-1, the J call TRBJ2-1; a possible D gene is TRBD1 (6 bases). The CDR3 runs 12 residues. The ends were cut back, 7 bases at V and 4 bases at J, with 11 bases in the middle. Germline V gene sequence: CDR1 SQVTM, CDR2 ANQGSEA.

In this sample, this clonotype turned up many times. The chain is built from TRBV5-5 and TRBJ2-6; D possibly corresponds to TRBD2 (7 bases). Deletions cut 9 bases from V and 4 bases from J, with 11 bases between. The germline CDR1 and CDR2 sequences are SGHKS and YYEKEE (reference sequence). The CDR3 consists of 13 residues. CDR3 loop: CATRGAGANVLTF. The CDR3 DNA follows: TGTGCCACCCGGGGGGCGGGGGCCAACGTCCTGACTTTC.

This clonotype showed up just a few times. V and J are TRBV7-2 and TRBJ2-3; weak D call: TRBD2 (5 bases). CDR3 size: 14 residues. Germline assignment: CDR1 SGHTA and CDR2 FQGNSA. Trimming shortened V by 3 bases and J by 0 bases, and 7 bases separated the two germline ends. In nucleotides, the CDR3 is TGTGCCAGCAGCTTCAGGACTAGCACAGATACGCAGTATTTT. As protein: CASSFRTSTDTQYF.

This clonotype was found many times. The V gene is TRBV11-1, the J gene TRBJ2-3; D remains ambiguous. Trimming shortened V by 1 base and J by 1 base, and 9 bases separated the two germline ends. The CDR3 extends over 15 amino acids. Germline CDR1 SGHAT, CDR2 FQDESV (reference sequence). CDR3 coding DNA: TGTGCCAGCAGCTTAGAGGGATCGGGCACAGATACGCAGTATTTT. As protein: CASSLEGSGTDTQYF.

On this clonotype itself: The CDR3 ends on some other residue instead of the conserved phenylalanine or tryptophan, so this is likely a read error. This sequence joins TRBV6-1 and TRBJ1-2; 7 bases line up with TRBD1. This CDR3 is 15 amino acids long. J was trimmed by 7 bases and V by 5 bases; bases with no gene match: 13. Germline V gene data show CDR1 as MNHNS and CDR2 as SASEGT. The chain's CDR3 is CASSPSRQGWSGYTL. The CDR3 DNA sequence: TGTGCCAGCAGTCCCTCTCGACAGGGATGGAGTGGCTACACCCTC.

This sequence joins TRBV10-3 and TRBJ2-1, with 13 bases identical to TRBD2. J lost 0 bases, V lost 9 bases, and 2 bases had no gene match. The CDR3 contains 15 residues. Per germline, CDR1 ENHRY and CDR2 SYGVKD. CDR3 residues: CAILAGGYSYNEQFF. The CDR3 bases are TGTGCCATACTAGCGGGGGGGTACTCCTACAATGAGCAGTTCTTC.

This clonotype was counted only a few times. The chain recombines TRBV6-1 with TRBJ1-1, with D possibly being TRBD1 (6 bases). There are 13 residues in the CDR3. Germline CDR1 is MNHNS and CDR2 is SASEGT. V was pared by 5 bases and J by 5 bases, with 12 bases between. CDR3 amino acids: CASSRNDRTEAFF. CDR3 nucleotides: TGTGCCAGCAGTCGAAATGACAGGACTGAAGCTTTCTTT.

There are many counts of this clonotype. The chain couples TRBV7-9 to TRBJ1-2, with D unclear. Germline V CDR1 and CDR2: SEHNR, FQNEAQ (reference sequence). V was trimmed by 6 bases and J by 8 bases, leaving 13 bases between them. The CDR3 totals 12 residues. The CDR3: CASSPTLMGYTF. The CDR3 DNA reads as TGTGCCAGCAGTCCCACGCTCATGGGCTACACCTTC.

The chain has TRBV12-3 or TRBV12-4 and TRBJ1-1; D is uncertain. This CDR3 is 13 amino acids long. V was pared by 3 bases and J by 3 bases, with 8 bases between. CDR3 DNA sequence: TGTGCCAGCAGTTTCGTTTACGACACTGAAGCTTTCTTT. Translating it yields CASSFVYDTEAFF.

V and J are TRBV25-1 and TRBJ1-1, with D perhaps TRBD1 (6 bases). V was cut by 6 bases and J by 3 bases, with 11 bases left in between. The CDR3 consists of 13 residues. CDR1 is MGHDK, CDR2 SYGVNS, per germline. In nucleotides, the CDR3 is TGTGCCAGCAGAAGGGACACCCACACTGAAGCTTTCTTT. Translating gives CASRRDTHTEAFF.

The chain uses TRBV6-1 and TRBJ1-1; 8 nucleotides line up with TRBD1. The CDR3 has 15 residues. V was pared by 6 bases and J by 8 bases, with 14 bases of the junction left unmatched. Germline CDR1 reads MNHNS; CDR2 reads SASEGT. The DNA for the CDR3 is TGTGCCAGCAGGTGGGACAGGAAAGCTGATAAGGAAGCTTTCTTT. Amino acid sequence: CASRWDRKADKEAFF.

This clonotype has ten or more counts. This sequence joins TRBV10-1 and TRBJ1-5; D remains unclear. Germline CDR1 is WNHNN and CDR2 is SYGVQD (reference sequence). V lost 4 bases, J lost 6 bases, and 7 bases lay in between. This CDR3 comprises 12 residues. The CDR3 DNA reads TGCGCCAGCAGTGCGCCGGGTCAGCCCCAGCATTTT. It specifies CASSAPGQPQHF.